This is a list of T cell receptor beta chains from one sample in a study of OX40 agonist ivuxolimab in advanced cancers. The data were produced by immunoSEQ multiplex PCR, yet TCRdb's version contains in-frame clones alone and is incomplete. The sample consists of under 30,000 clones, approximately 86% of them appearing once. The sequenced sample was CD4+ or CD8+ T cells sorted from blood, obtained in a trial of the OX40 agonist ivuxolimab. The receptors were sampled from an adult with an advanced solid tumor such as melanoma, head and neck, liver or kidney cancer. Each CDR3 is given with its conserved first and last residue. D genes are given only for firm matches. Clone size is not always given. Where it is, it says once, few, many or a class for expanded clones.

D gene: NA; V gene: TRBV19; J gene: TRBJ1-2; clone size: NA; CDR3 protein: CASSIELGQFYGYTF; CDR3 DNA: TGTGCCAGTAGTATAGAACTCGGACAGTTCTATGGCTACACCTTC
D gene: TRBD2; V gene: TRBV28; J gene: TRBJ2-5; clone size: NA; CDR3 protein: CASSLSASGGAEETQYF; CDR3 DNA: TGTGCCAGCAGTTTATCGGCTAGCGGGGGGGCTGAAGAGACCCAGTACTTC
D gene: NA; V gene: TRBV6-1; J gene: TRBJ1-1; clone size: NA; CDR3 protein: CASSAGEEGTEAFF; CDR3 DNA: TGTGCCAGCAGTGCGGGGGAGGAAGGCACTGAAGCTTTCTTT
D gene: TRBD1; V gene: TRBV27; J gene: TRBJ1-1; clone size: NA; CDR3 protein: CASSGGTEAFF; CDR3 DNA: TGTGCCAGTTCAGGGGGCACTGAAGCTTTCTTT
D gene: NA; V gene: TRBV4-1; J gene: TRBJ2-1; clone size: NA; CDR3 protein: CASSQEVGPGAKNEQFF; CDR3 DNA: TGCGCCAGCAGCCAAGAGGTAGGGCCAGGGGCGAAGAATGAGCAGTTCTTC
D gene: TRBD2; V gene: TRBV2; J gene: TRBJ2-5; clone size: NA; CDR3 protein: CASSELAGGGETQYF; CDR3 DNA: TGTGCCAGCAGTGAACTAGCGGGAGGCGGGGAGACCCAGTACTTC
D gene: NA; V gene: TRBV7-6; J gene: TRBJ2-3; clone size: NA; CDR3 protein: CASSLGGAVDTQYF; CDR3 DNA: TGTGCCAGCAGCTTAGGGGGGGCGGTAGATACGCAGTATTTT
D gene: NA; V gene: TRBV4-1; J gene: TRBJ1-1; clone size: NA; CDR3 protein: CASSHPGTAAEAFF; CDR3 DNA: TGCGCCAGCAGCCACCCCGGGACGGCAGCCGAAGCTTTCTTT
D gene: NA; V gene: TRBV6-1; J gene: TRBJ2-5; clone size: NA; CDR3 protein: CASSEGWGIQETQYF; CDR3 DNA: TGTGCCAGCAGTGAAGGCTGGGGGATCCAAGAGACCCAGTACTTC
D gene: TRBD1; V gene: TRBV18; J gene: TRBJ2-7; clone size: NA; CDR3 protein: CASSPESDRGYEQYF; CDR3 DNA: TGTGCCAGCTCACCCGAATCCGACAGGGGCTACGAGCAGTACTTC
D gene: NA; V gene: TRBV2; J gene: TRBJ2-7; clone size: NA; CDR3 protein: CASSVNRASYEQYF; CDR3 DNA: TGTGCCAGCAGTGTGAACAGGGCCTCCTACGAGCAGTACTTC
D gene: TRBD2; V gene: TRBV7-2; J gene: TRBJ2-1; clone size: large; CDR3 protein: CASSLTAGGAMKQFF; CDR3 DNA: TGTGCCAGCAGCTTGACAGCGGGGGGAGCAATGAAGCAGTTCTTC
D gene: TRBD1; V gene: TRBV7-9; J gene: TRBJ1-2; clone size: NA; CDR3 protein: CASRTGTGGSYGYTF; CDR3 DNA: TGTGCCAGCAGAACTGGGACAGGGGGCTCCTATGGCTACACCTTC
D gene: TRBD1; V gene: TRBV7-8; J gene: TRBJ2-7; clone size: NA; CDR3 protein: CASTDGTGYYEQYF; CDR3 DNA: TGTGCCAGCACCGACGGGACAGGGTATTACGAGCAGTACTTC
D gene: TRBD1; V gene: TRBV27; J gene: TRBJ1-2; clone size: NA; CDR3 protein: CASSSSGGGYGYTF; CDR3 DNA: TGTGCCAGCAGTTCGTCAGGGGGCGGCTATGGCTACACCTTC
D gene: TRBD2; V gene: TRBV27; J gene: TRBJ2-5; clone size: NA; CDR3 protein: CASSDGPGLAGKETQYF; CDR3 DNA: TGTGCCAGCAGCGACGGACCGGGACTAGCGGGGAAAGAGACCCAGTACTTC
D gene: NA; V gene: TRBV28; J gene: TRBJ1-4; clone size: NA; CDR3 protein: CASSFPAGAELFF; CDR3 DNA: TGTGCCAGCAGTTTTCCTGCCGGGGCCGAACTGTTTTTT
D gene: NA; V gene: TRBV5-4; J gene: TRBJ1-5; clone size: NA; CDR3 protein: CASSQGRNQPQHF; CDR3 DNA: TGTGCCAGCAGCCAAGGACGCAATCAGCCCCAGCATTTT
D gene: NA; V gene: TRBV27; J gene: TRBJ2-1; clone size: NA; CDR3 protein: CASSPPGGNEQFF; CDR3 DNA: TGTGCCAGCAGCCCCCCCGGGGGCAATGAGCAGTTCTTC
D gene: NA; V gene: TRBV7-9; J gene: TRBJ1-5; clone size: NA; CDR3 protein: CASSSVTSQEPQHF; CDR3 DNA: TGTGCCAGCAGCTCAGTGACATCCCAGGAGCCCCAGCATTTT
D gene: TRBD1; V gene: TRBV27; J gene: TRBJ2-4; clone size: NA; CDR3 protein: CASSLRDRGNIQYF; CDR3 DNA: TGTGCCAGCAGTTTACGGGACAGGGGAAACATTCAGTACTTC
D gene: NA; V gene: TRBV6-4; J gene: TRBJ1-1; clone size: once; CDR3 protein: CASREQGWDTEAFF; CDR3 DNA: TGTGCCAGCAGGGAGCAGGGGTGGGACACTGAAGCTTTCTTT
D gene: NA; V gene: TRBV4-1; J gene: TRBJ2-7; clone size: NA; CDR3 protein: CASSQAYRDLYEQYF; CDR3 DNA: TGCGCCAGCAGCCAAGCCTACAGGGACCTCTACGAGCAGTACTTC
D gene: NA; V gene: TRBV7-9; J gene: TRBJ1-2; clone size: NA; CDR3 protein: CAHRRAGDNYGYTF; CDR3 DNA: TGTGCCCACCGGAGGGCGGGAGATAACTATGGCTACACCTTC
D gene: TRBD2; V gene: TRBV5-1; J gene: TRBJ2-3; clone size: NA; CDR3 protein: CASNGGGASTDTQYF; CDR3 DNA: TGCGCCTCCAACGGCGGGGGGGCTAGCACAGATACGCAGTATTTT
D gene: TRBD1; V gene: TRBV2; J gene: TRBJ1-1; clone size: NA; CDR3 protein: CASSSAHVTGGSNTEAFF; CDR3 DNA: TGTGCCAGCAGTTCCGCCCACGTGACAGGGGGCTCGAACACTGAAGCTTTCTTT
D gene: NA; V gene: TRBV6-1; J gene: TRBJ2-7; clone size: NA; CDR3 protein: CASSEAGPIVYEQYF; CDR3 DNA: TGTGCCAGCAGTGAAGCTGGGCCAATAGTTTACGAGCAGTACTTC
D gene: TRBD1; V gene: TRBV19; J gene: TRBJ2-7; clone size: NA; CDR3 protein: CASSIGTGTYEQYF; CDR3 DNA: TGTGCCAGTAGTATTGGGACAGGGACCTACGAGCAGTACTTC
D gene: NA; V gene: TRBV5-1; J gene: TRBJ1-1; clone size: NA; CDR3 protein: CASSSGTPEAFF; CDR3 DNA: TGCGCCAGCAGCTCGGGGACCCCTGAAGCTTTCTTT
D gene: NA; V gene: TRBV2; J gene: TRBJ1-2; clone size: NA; CDR3 protein: CASRDRVYGYTF; CDR3 DNA: TGTGCCAGCAGGGACCGCGTCTATGGCTACACCTTC
D gene: NA; V gene: TRBV6-5; J gene: TRBJ1-3; clone size: NA; CDR3 protein: CASNTDGPGRDTIYF; CDR3 DNA: TGTGCCAGCAATACAGACGGACCCGGTCGGGACACCATATATTTT
D gene: NA; V gene: TRBV19; J gene: TRBJ1-3; clone size: medium-sized; CDR3 protein: CASQAFSGNTIYF; CDR3 DNA: TGTGCCAGTCAAGCGTTCTCTGGAAACACCATATATTTT
D gene: TRBD1; V gene: TRBV5-1; J gene: TRBJ1-2; clone size: NA; CDR3 protein: CASTTGGSGYTF; CDR3 DNA: TGCGCCAGCACGACAGGGGGAAGTGGCTACACCTTC
D gene: TRBD2; V gene: TRBV7-8; J gene: TRBJ2-3; clone size: NA; CDR3 protein: CASVAGPDTQYF; CDR3 DNA: TGTGCCAGCGTAGCGGGCCCAGATACGCAGTATTTT
D gene: NA; V gene: TRBV7-9; J gene: TRBJ1-5; clone size: NA; CDR3 protein: CASSLAAGGNQPQHF; CDR3 DNA: TGTGCCAGCAGCTTAGCGGCAGGGGGCAATCAGCCCCAGCATTTT
D gene: NA; V gene: TRBV6-5; J gene: TRBJ1-5; clone size: NA; CDR3 protein: CASSYSKGQPQHF; CDR3 DNA: TGTGCCAGCAGTTACTCGAAAGGTCAGCCCCAGCATTTT
D gene: TRBD1; V gene: TRBV30; J gene: TRBJ1-2; clone size: NA; CDR3 protein: CAWSVLGTGADGYTF; CDR3 DNA: TGTGCCTGGAGTGTACTCGGGACAGGGGCAGATGGCTACACCTTC
D gene: NA; V gene: TRBV19; J gene: TRBJ2-5; clone size: NA; CDR3 protein: CASSLLEGARETQYF; CDR3 DNA: TGTGCCAGTAGTCTCTTGGAGGGGGCGAGAGAGACCCAGTACTTC
D gene: NA; V gene: TRBV9; J gene: TRBJ2-7; clone size: NA; CDR3 protein: CASSLGTMGAYEQYF; CDR3 DNA: TGTGCCAGCAGCCTCGGGACGATGGGGGCCTACGAGCAGTACTTC
D gene: NA; V gene: TRBV11-2; J gene: TRBJ2-1; clone size: few; CDR3 protein: CASSSKNTRSYNEQFF; CDR3 DNA: TGTGCCAGCAGCTCTAAGAATACGAGGTCCTACAATGAGCAGTTCTTC
D gene: TRBD1; V gene: TRBV7-9; J gene: TRBJ2-7; clone size: NA; CDR3 protein: CASSPPGQGYEQYF; CDR3 DNA: TGTGCCAGCAGCCCTCCGGGACAGGGCTACGAGCAGTACTTC
D gene: NA; V gene: TRBV27; J gene: TRBJ1-2; clone size: NA; CDR3 protein: CASSLNSPGLYGYTF; CDR3 DNA: TGTGCCAGCAGTTTAAACAGCCCAGGGTTATATGGCTACACCTTC
D gene: NA; V gene: TRBV4-1; J gene: TRBJ1-1; clone size: few; CDR3 protein: CASSQEGHKQAFF; CDR3 DNA: TGCGCCAGCAGCCAAGAGGGACACAAACAAGCTTTCTTT
D gene: NA; V gene: TRBV9; J gene: TRBJ2-5; clone size: few; CDR3 protein: CASSPGELTQETQYF; CDR3 DNA: TGTGCCAGCAGCCCTGGGGAACTAACCCAAGAGACCCAGTACTTC
D gene: TRBD1; V gene: TRBV7-9; J gene: TRBJ2-7; clone size: NA; CDR3 protein: CASSLGQGINYEQYF; CDR3 DNA: TGTGCCAGCAGCCTGGGACAGGGTATAAACTACGAGCAGTACTTC
D gene: TRBD1; V gene: TRBV6-6; J gene: TRBJ2-2; clone size: NA; CDR3 protein: CASSYGQGRNTGELFF; CDR3 DNA: TGTGCCAGCAGTTACGGACAGGGGCGTAACACCGGGGAGCTGTTTTTT
D gene: NA; V gene: TRBV12-5; J gene: TRBJ1-1; clone size: NA; CDR3 protein: CASGYIGLENTEAFF; CDR3 DNA: TGTGCTAGTGGTTACATCGGACTAGAGAACACTGAAGCTTTCTTT
D gene: TRBD1; V gene: TRBV6-5; J gene: TRBJ1-1; clone size: NA; CDR3 protein: CASSYAAGGYTEAFF; CDR3 DNA: TGTGCCAGCAGTTACGCGGCAGGGGGCTACACTGAAGCTTTCTTT